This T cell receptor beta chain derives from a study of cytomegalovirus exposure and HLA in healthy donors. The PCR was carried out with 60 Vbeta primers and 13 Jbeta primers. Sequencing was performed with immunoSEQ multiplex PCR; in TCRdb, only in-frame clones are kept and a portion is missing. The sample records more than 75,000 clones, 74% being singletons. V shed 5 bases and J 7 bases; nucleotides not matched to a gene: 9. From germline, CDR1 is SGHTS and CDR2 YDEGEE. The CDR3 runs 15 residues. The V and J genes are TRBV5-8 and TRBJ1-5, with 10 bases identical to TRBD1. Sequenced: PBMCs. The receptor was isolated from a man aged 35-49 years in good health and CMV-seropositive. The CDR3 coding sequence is TGTGCCAGCAGTAAGGGACAGGGGATCGACCAGCCCCAGCATTTT. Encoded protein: CASSKGQGIDQPQHF.